The 26 T cell receptor beta chains below all came from one sample that was sequenced in a study of T cell responses to AZD1222 COVID-19 vaccine (dated by TCRdb to the early 2020s). The library was obtained by the immunoSEQ multiplex PCR assay. The clones in this table, taken by TCRdb from immuneACCESS, are in-frame only. Not every clone is retained; where verified, under half of the shortfall comes from an unresolved V gene, and the cause of the rest is unknown. The sample has 130,000 or so clones on record, 65% to 90% of them singletons. The top ten hold about 27% of the sample. The time point label, read with the paper, signifies: about 28 days (+/-7) after the second vaccine dose. This specimen consisted of peripheral blood, obtained 28 days after the second AZD1222 dose. These receptors all stem from an adult who received the AZD1222 COVID-19 vaccine.

This sequence joins TRBV10-2 and TRBJ2-5; 8 nucleotides match TRBD1. This CDR3 contains 14 residues. Germline V CDR1 and CDR2: WSHSY, SAAADI. V lost 8 bases to trimming and J lost 4 bases; unmatched junction nucleotides: 9. In DNA form, the CDR3 reads TGCGCCAGCTACGATTCAGGGGGCGGAGAGACCCAGTACTTC. This sequence encodes CASYDSGGGETQYF.

J is TRBJ1-1 and V is TRBV7-9; TRBD1 aligns across 7 bases. The V gene's germline CDR1 is SEHNR and CDR2 FQNEAQ (reference sequence). The CDR3 loop spans 14 amino acids. V trimming: 5 bases; J trimming: 7 bases; junction bases outside the gene matches: 10. The CDR3 DNA is TGTGCCAGCAGCCCCAGGGGGTCCTCGGGTGAAGCTTTCTTT. This codes for CASSPRGSSGEAFF.

This clone was seen a handful of times. This chain links TRBV7-2 with TRBJ1-2; 8 bases match TRBD1. Losses at the gene ends were 5 bases for V and 2 bases for J; bases not matched to a gene: 1. Germline loops: CDR1 SGHTA, CDR2 FQGNSA. The CDR3 length is 13 residues. CDR3 sequence: CASSRTGNYGYTF. Here the CDR3 DNA reads TGTGCCAGCAGCCGGACAGGGAACTATGGCTACACCTTC.

This clone was seen just once. The rearrangement links TRBV9 to TRBJ1-2; perhaps TRBD1 as D (6 bases). The CDR3 totals 13 residues. Germline-derived CDR1 and CDR2 are SGDLS and YYNGEE. V was pared by 1 base and J by 4 bases, with 8 bases between. The DNA for the CDR3 is TGTGCCAGCAGCGTACAGGGGACCTATGGCTACACCTTC. Its translation: CASSVQGTYGYTF.

The rearrangement links TRBV11-3 to TRBJ2-1, with D uncertain. Between the trimmed V and J ends, which lost 3 bases and 7 bases, there was a span of 16 bases. The CDR3 consists of 15 residues. Germline CDR1 SGHNT, CDR2 YENEEA. This CDR3 is CASSLGSRWANEQFF. The CDR3 DNA reads as TGTGCCAGCAGCTTGGGTTCCAGGTGGGCGAATGAGCAGTTCTTC.

The chain carries TRBV29-1 and TRBJ1-4; 9 nucleotides match TRBD1. Germline values: CDR1 SQVTM, CDR2 ANQGSEA. This CDR3 spans 14 amino acids. J gave up 9 bases and V 6 bases, and 11 bases lay outside the gene matches. The CDR3 DNA is TGCAGCGTGTGGGGACAGGGACCGCTGCAAAAACTGTTTTTT. Protein product: CSVWGQGPLQKLFF.

The rearrangement joins TRBV28 to TRBJ1-1; D is unresolved. This CDR3 contains 15 residues. V dropped 5 bases and J dropped 1 base, with 14 bases sitting between them. Germline lookup yields CDR1 MDHEN and CDR2 SYDVKM. CDR3 nucleotides: TGTGCCAGCAGTCCTGGACCCTTTCCGAACACTGAAGCTTTCTTT. It codes for CASSPGPFPNTEAFF.

The rearrangement uses TRBV3-1 (or the pseudogene TRBV3-2) and TRBJ1-2; D unresolved. V lost 3 bases, J lost 4 bases, and 12 bases lay in between. From germline, CDR1 is LGHDT and CDR2 YNNKEL (reference sequence). This CDR3 is built from 14 residues. The CDR3 DNA reads as TGTGCCAGCAGCCATACCGACAAGATCTATGGCTACACCTTC. The encoded protein is CASSHTDKIYGYTF.

Turning to this clone: Compared with germline, one end of the junction differs, possibly owing to a read error. The genes are TRBV5-1 and TRBJ2-5; tentative D call: TRBD1 (6 bases). The CDR3 length is 14 residues. The germline V gene has CDR1 SGHRS and CDR2 YFSETQ. As DNA, the CDR3 is TGCGCCAGCAGCTTCAGGGGTTTTGAGTTCCAATCCCACTTC. The encoded protein is CASSFRGFEFQSHF.

J is TRBJ2-1 and V is TRBV28; 9 bases fit TRBD2. Per germline, CDR1 MDHEN and CDR2 SYDVKM. This CDR3 has 15 amino acids. V lost 5 bases and J lost 6; bases outside the gene matches: 8. CDR3 sequence (DNA): TGTGCCAGCAGTCTTTGGCGGGGGGGTATCAATGAGCAGTTCTTC. Protein product: CASSLWRGGINEQFF.

The chain recombines TRBV2 with TRBJ1-2; D is unclear. V was cut by 1 base and J by 5 bases, with 2 bases left in between. The CDR3 covers 11 residues. Germline V gene data show CDR1 as SNHLY and CDR2 as FYNNEI. The CDR3 protein is CASSEGYGYTF. DNA of the CDR3: TGTGCCAGCAGTGAAGGGTATGGCTACACCTTC.

CDR3 in amino acids: CASSLGTRSYEQYF. CDR3 bases: TGTGCCAGCAGCTTGGGAACTCGTTCCTACGAGCAGTACTTC. The V and J genes are TRBV5-5 and TRBJ2-7; no firm D call. Trimming shortened V by 0 bases and J by 1 base, and 8 bases separated the two germline ends. The CDR3 covers 14 residues. Germline CDR1 and CDR2: SGHKS and YYEKEE (reference sequence).

This clone has just one count. The V gene is TRBV29-1, the J gene TRBJ1-1; D gene unclear. Deletions cut 6 bases from V and 4 bases from J, with 12 bases between. CDR3 length: 12 residues. Germline assignment: CDR1 SQVTM and CDR2 ANQGSEA. The CDR3 is CSVQEVSTEAFF. The CDR3 DNA sequence: TGCAGCGTCCAAGAGGTGTCCACTGAAGCTTTCTTT.

The J gene is TRBJ1-4, the V gene TRBV24-1; D ambiguous. V was shortened by 4 bases and J by 3 bases, with 11 bases between the two germline ends. This CDR3 contains 15 residues. Germline V CDR1 and CDR2: KGHDR, SFDVKD. CDR3 region: CATSDTGGSNEKLFF. DNA for the CDR3: TGTGCCACCAGTGACACCGGCGGGTCTAATGAAAAACTGTTTTTT.

The chain is built from TRBV7-9 and TRBJ1-3; no firm D call. V was trimmed by 1 base and J by 6 bases, leaving 10 bases between them. The CDR3 contains 14 residues. CDR1 SEHNR and CDR2 FQNEAQ come from the germline V gene (reference sequence). The chain's CDR3 is CASSLGSGSNTIYF. For the CDR3, the DNA is TGTGCCAGCAGCTTAGGCTCGGGCTCAAACACCATATATTTT.

The V and J genes are TRBV27 and TRBJ1-2, with 8 bases aligning to TRBD1. This CDR3 spans 16 amino acids. V lost 6 bases, J lost 3 bases, and 12 bases stayed unmatched. CDR1 is MNHEY and CDR2 is SMNVEV in the germline V gene (reference sequence). The CDR3 sequence is CASRSVGTGSHYGYTF. CDR3 coding DNA: TGTGCCAGCAGGTCCGTCGGGACAGGCTCGCACTATGGCTACACCTTC.

The V and J genes are TRBV10-3 and TRBJ2-6; D is uncertain. V was pared by 4 bases and J by 0 bases, with 4 bases between. CDR1 ENHRY and CDR2 SYGVKD come from the germline V gene. There are 14 residues in the CDR3. This CDR3 is CAISGYSGANVLTF. CDR3 DNA: TGTGCCATCAGTGGATACTCTGGGGCCAACGTCCTGACTTTC.

V usage is TRBV6-2 or TRBV6-3 and J usage is TRBJ1-2; TRBD1 aligns across 10 bases. V lost 6 bases and J lost 3; bases outside the gene matches: 7. Germline V lookup: CDR1 MNHEY, CDR2 SVGEGT. The CDR3 covers 15 residues. CDR3 sequence reads: CASSPPGQGDYGYTF. In DNA, the CDR3 is TGTGCCAGCAGCCCCCCCGGACAGGGGGACTATGGCTACACCTTC.

CDR3 in amino acids: CASSQSVRGTEAFF. CDR3 nucleotides: TGCGCCAGCAGCCAGTCTGTGAGGGGAACTGAAGCTTTCTTT. This chain connects TRBV4-3 to TRBJ1-1; possibly TRBD1 for D (5 bases). The V end was cut by 3 bases, the J end by 5 bases, with 13 bases between. Germline CDR1 and CDR2: LGHNA and YSLEER. This CDR3 contains 14 residues.

The chain carries TRBV28 and TRBJ1-5; 8 nucleotides align to TRBD1. The CDR3 spans 16 residues. With 6 bases clipped from V and 2 bases from J, the junction kept 9 bases outside the gene matches. The germline V gene has CDR1 MDHEN and CDR2 SYDVKM. CDR3 residues: CASSPAGGQGNQPQHF. The CDR3 coding sequence is TGTGCCAGCAGCCCGGCGGGGGGACAGGGCAATCAGCCCCAGCATTTT. Based on the CDR3 plus reference TRBV28 and TRBJ1-5, the full variable domain is DVKVTQSSRYLVKRTGEKVFLECVQDMDHENMFWYRQDPGLGLRLIYFSYDVKMKEKGDIPEGYSVSREKKERFSLILESASTNQTSMYLCASSPAGGQGNQPQHFGDGTRLSIL.

The chain couples TRBV7-2 to TRBJ1-3, with D unclear. Germline CDR1 and CDR2: SGHTA and FQGNSA. This CDR3 spans 16 amino acids. With 1 base removed from V and 0 bases from J, the gap between germline ends came to 10 bases. The CDR3 spells CASSLGSIYSGNTIYF. The CDR3 DNA follows: TGTGCCAGCAGCTTAGGGTCCATCTACTCTGGAAACACCATATATTTT.

CDR3 residues: CASSFFPGQGASGYTF. The CDR3 DNA reads TGTGCCAGCAGTTTCTTCCCGGGACAGGGGGCCAGTGGCTACACCTTC. The chain links TRBV27 to TRBJ1-2; TRBD1 aligns across 12 bases. CDR1 is MNHEY, CDR2 SMNVEV, per germline (reference sequence). Unmatched junction bases numbered 9, after V lost 3 bases and J lost 7 bases. The CDR3 consists of 16 residues.

This clone was seen more than once but under ten times. The final CDR3 position lacks the conserved phenylalanine or tryptophan, pointing to a likely read error. Because the CDR3's place on the DNA is in doubt, the DNA is left out and the CDR3 is given as listed by TCRdb. The V call is TRBV13, the J call TRBJ2-7; TRBD2 reflects the table's D call only, with no check against the DNA. CDR1 PRHDT and CDR2 FYEKMQ come from the germline V gene (reference sequence). The CDR3 region is 13 residues in length, termini included. This chain's CDR3 is CASSSRLAGGLSG.

This rearrangement joins TRBV9 to TRBJ2-3, with 7 nucleotides matching TRBD2. V lost 6 bases and J lost 4; bases outside the gene matches: 11. The CDR3 has 15 residues. Germline assignment: CDR1 SGDLS and CDR2 YYNGEE. The CDR3 protein is CASNVGGYGADTQYF. The CDR3 region has the DNA TGTGCCAGCAACGTGGGGGGGTATGGAGCAGATACGCAGTATTTT.

This rearrangement joins TRBV14 to TRBJ2-7; D call uncertain. CDR1 and CDR2 from the germline V gene are SGHDN and FVKESK. The CDR3 covers 13 residues. V gave up 4 bases and J gave up 6 bases, with 13 bases separating them. CDR3 sequence: CASSPTHISEQYF. DNA for the CDR3: TGTGCCAGCAGCCCTACCCATATAAGCGAGCAGTACTTC. Drawing the rest from reference TRBV14 and TRBJ2-7, the complete variable domain is EAGVTQFPSHSVIEKGQTVTLRCDPISGHDNLYWYRRVMGKEIKFLLHFVKESKQDESGMPNNRFLAERTGGTYSTLKVQPAELEDSGVYFCASSPTHISEQYFGPGTRLTVT.

The sample holds one count of this clone. The chain uses TRBV4-1 and TRBJ2-7, with D maybe TRBD1 (5 bases). Trimming removed 1 base from V and 6 bases from J, with 10 bases in between. The CDR3 is 13 amino acids. Per germline, CDR1 MGHRA and CDR2 YSYEKL. Written as DNA, the CDR3 is TGCGCCAGCAGCCAAGCCCAGGGCGGCGAGCAGTACTTC. Amino acids: CASSQAQGGEQYF.